This T cell receptor beta chain was found in a study of cytomegalovirus exposure and HLA in healthy donors. Germline V lookup: CDR1 SEHNR, CDR2 FQNEAQ (reference sequence). This CDR3 region has 16 residues. The V segment lost 5 bases and the J segment 0 bases; nucleotides outside the gene matches: 10. PCR involved 60 Vbeta and 13 Jbeta primers. Profiled with immunoSEQ multiplex PCR; TCRdb holds only in-frame clones, not every one. The top ten clones hold 10% to 11% of a sample with roughly 93,000 clones, over 70% of them seen once. V usage is TRBV7-9 and J usage is TRBJ2-7; 7 bases agree with TRBD2. The receptor's source is a man aged 18 to 30 in good health and CMV-seropositive. Material: PBMCs. CDR3 sequence reads: CASSMSGRGPSYEQYF. In DNA form, the CDR3 reads TGTGCCAGCAGCATGTCGGGGAGGGGCCCCTCCTACGAGCAGTACTTC.